This T cell receptor beta chain is from a study of cytomegalovirus exposure and HLA in healthy donors. PCR amplification relied on 60 Vbeta primers (plus 13 Jbeta primers). Here immunoSEQ multiplex PCR was the method, and the copy in TCRdb shows in-frame clones only, minus some. Altogether some 200,000 clones are present, 60% to 80% being singletons, with the ten largest covering under 3%. V was trimmed by 6 bases and J by 2 bases, leaving 14 bases between them. CDR1 is SNHLY and CDR2 is FYNNEI in the germline V gene. CDR3 length: 15 residues. V usage is TRBV2 and J usage is TRBJ1-5; perhaps TRBD1 as D (6 bases). Sequenced: PBMCs. The receptor comes from a woman aged 25-40 years in good health and CMV-seronegative. The CDR3 protein is CASSLQGWGNQPQHF. CDR3 DNA: TGTGCCAGCAGCTTACAGGGATGGGGCAATCAGCCCCAGCATTTT.